Shown below are 12 T cell receptor beta chains from a single sample sequenced in a study of beta chain features in type 1 diabetes. Study results and limitations: When Type 1 diabetes patients were examined, their TCRB CDR3s proved moderately but significantly shorter in all four CD4+ subsets.

Their antigens remain unidentified. The investigators reverse transcribed all of the isolated RNA, so they sequenced expressed TCRB transcripts. Method: immunoSEQ multiplex PCR; TCRdb's copy keeps in-frame clones and lacks some. Of around 250,000 clones listed, around 21% were seen once; the top ten hold around 0.029%. Sequencing was performed on naive CD4+ T cells from blood. Receptors were obtained from a woman between 35 and 50 years old with type 1 diabetes.

This clone has just a few counts. The chain joins TRBV19 to TRBJ2-2; no reliable D call. Germline CDR1 LNHDA, CDR2 SQIVND (reference sequence). V gave up 2 bases and J gave up 0 bases, with 4 bases separating them. The CDR3 covers 14 residues. CDR3 nucleotides: TGTGCCAGTAGTATACAGGCGAACACCGGGGAGCTGTTTTTT. Amino acid sequence: CASSIQANTGELFF.

The sample holds a few counts of this clone. V gene TRBV19 combines with J gene TRBJ2-1, with 7 bases lining up with TRBD2. Germline V gene data show CDR1 as LNHDA and CDR2 as SQIVND (reference sequence). This CDR3 comprises 17 residues. Losses at the gene ends were 9 bases for V and 3 bases for J; bases not matched to a gene: 17. Here the CDR3 reads CASSAGFGGSDYNEQFF. CDR3 DNA: TGTGCCAGCAGTGCCGGCTTCGGCGGGAGCGACTACAATGAGCAGTTCTTC.

This clone was counted only a few times. V usage is TRBV29-1 and J usage is TRBJ1-2; possible D gene TRBD1, 6 bases. Germline CDR1 and CDR2: SQVTM and ANQGSEA. This CDR3 spans 11 amino acids. This chain's CDR3 is CLAAGDYGYTF. CDR3 coding DNA: TGCCTGGCCGCAGGGGACTATGGCTACACCTTC.

V gene TRBV30 combines with J gene TRBJ1-1, with 7 nucleotides matching TRBD1. The germline gives CDR1 GTSNPN, CDR2 SVGIG (reference sequence). This CDR3 has 13 residues. V lost 5 bases and J lost 0; bases outside the gene matches: 3. CDR3 region: CAWDRDLNTEAFF. The DNA of the CDR3 is TGTGCCTGGGACAGGGATTTGAACACTGAAGCTTTCTTT.

This rearrangement joins TRBV5-1 to TRBJ2-7, with 9 bases aligning to TRBD1. This CDR3 spans 13 amino acids. Germline loops: CDR1 SGHRS, CDR2 YFSETQ. V was clipped by 4 bases and J by 6 bases; unmatched bases: 5. The chain's CDR3 is CASSPGQGSEQYF. Here the CDR3 DNA reads TGCGCCAGCAGCCCCGGACAGGGGAGCGAGCAGTACTTC.

The rearrangement uses TRBV18 and TRBJ1-6; 7 bases are shared with TRBD1. Germline assignment: CDR1 KGHSH and CDR2 LQKENI. The V segment lost 4 bases and the J segment 11 bases; nucleotides outside the gene matches: 5. This CDR3 is built from 13 residues. CDR3 sequence: CASSLDRVPPLHF. The CDR3 DNA reads TGTGCCAGCTCACTCGACAGGGTACCACCCCTCCACTTT.

This clone was observed a few times. This chain links TRBV9 with TRBJ2-1; 8 bases are shared with TRBD2. Germline V gene lookup returns CDR1 SGDLS and CDR2 YYNGEE. This CDR3 has 16 residues. J gave up 10 bases and V 0 bases, and 12 bases lay outside the gene matches. DNA for the CDR3: TGTGCCAGCAGCGTAGCCCCGGGGGGGCCATGGATCGAGCAGTTCTTC. Translated: CASSVAPGGPWIEQFF.

The chain is built from TRBV4-3 and TRBJ2-1, with 10 bases lining up with TRBD1. The CDR3 is made up of 16 amino acids. Germline assignment: CDR1 LGHNA and CDR2 YSLEER. J lost 12 bases, V lost 0 bases, and 11 bases had no gene match. CDR3: CASSQEPGQGSARQFF. The CDR3 nucleotides are TGCGCCAGCAGCCAAGAGCCGGGACAGGGGTCAGCAAGGCAGTTCTTC.

The V call is TRBV27, the J call TRBJ2-1, with 12 bases fitting TRBD2. Germline assignment: CDR1 MNHEY and CDR2 SMNVEV (reference sequence). This CDR3 contains 20 residues. With V trimmed by 5 bases and J by 5 bases, 19 bases remained unmatched. The CDR3 bases are TGTGCCAGCAGTCCGGATACGAGACGACTAGCGGGGGTTAGTGACAATGAGCAGTTCTTC. Protein sequence: CASSPDTRRLAGVSDNEQFF.

The chain is built from TRBV4-3 and TRBJ2-1; TRBD2 matches at 11 bases. The CDR3 is 17 residues long. Germline CDR1 is LGHNA and CDR2 is YSLEER. The V and J ends lost 4 bases and 7 bases, in that order; junction bases with no gene match: 12. In DNA form, the CDR3 reads TGCGCCAGCAGCCCACAGGTTATGGCTAGCGGGAGGAATGAGCAGTTCTTC. Protein: CASSPQVMASGRNEQFF.

This clone was observed a few times. This chain connects TRBV7-2 to TRBJ2-4, with D uncertain. From germline, CDR1 is SGHTA and CDR2 FQGNSA. V lost 3 bases, J lost 6 bases, and 12 bases lay in between. The CDR3 contains 14 residues. CDR3 sequence (DNA): TGTGCCAGCAGCTTCGGCCTTACAGTAAACATTCAGTACTTC. It is translated as CASSFGLTVNIQYF. The entire variable domain, with the rest obtained from reference TRBV7-2 and TRBJ2-4, is as follows: GAGVSQSPSNKVTEKGKDVELRCDPISGHTALYWYRQSLGQGLEFLIYFQGNSAPDKSGLPSDRFSAERTGGSVSTLTIQRTQQEDSAVYLCASSFGLTVNIQYFGAGTRLSVL.

The chain has TRBV7-3 and TRBJ2-7; TRBD2 is a possible D gene (6 bases). The germline V and J ends were trimmed by 4 bases and 5 bases, with 18 bases remaining between them. This CDR3 spans 15 amino acids. The germline V gene encodes CDR1 SGHTA and CDR2 FQGTGA. The CDR3 protein is CASSSGGIEPHEQYF. CDR3 DNA: TGTGCCAGCAGCTCCGGGGGTATCGAACCCCACGAGCAGTACTTC. Full variable domain (outside the CDR3, taken from reference TRBV7-3 and TRBJ2-7): GAGVSQTPSNKVTEKGKYVELRCDPISGHTALYWYRQSLGQGPEFLIYFQGTGAADDSGLPNDRFFAVRPEGSVSTLKIQRTERGDSAVYLCASSSGGIEPHEQYFGPGTRLTVT.